These 4 T cell receptor beta chains came from one sample sequenced in a study of early T cells in non-severe SARS-CoV-2 infection (TCRdb year 2021). The library was built by means of 5' RACE. Sequenced on a NextSeq 500. TCRdb reprocessed the public reads (quality trimming at Q25 with fastp, clone calling with MiXCR) and kept in-frame beta chains. Entries are consolidated by CDR3 protein sequence, retaining the most common genes and DNA. The sample table lists nearly 60,000 distinct CDR3 sequences, roughly 13% of them with a count of one. 10% of the sample is held by the ten biggest clonotypes. The sample consisted of whole blood. The receptors derive from an adult who was a healthcare worker with PCR-confirmed SARS-CoV-2 infection or an uninfected control (not recorded which).

The V call is TRBV4-3, the J call TRBJ1-1; D unresolved. The CDR3 length is 14 residues. CDR1 and CDR2 from the germline V gene are LGHNA and YSLEER. Trimming took off 0 bases at V and 1 base at J, with 6 bases between the two ends. The CDR3 loop reads CASSQDAANTEAFF. The CDR3, as DNA: TGCGCCAGCAGCCAAGACGCAGCGAACACTGAAGCTTTCTTT.

This clonotype was counted a few times. The chain recombines TRBV28 with TRBJ2-7; a weak D match, TRBD1 (5 bases). V was clipped by 2 bases and J by 0 bases, with 14 bases between them. Germline V lookup: CDR1 MDHEN, CDR2 SYDVKM. The CDR3 runs 16 residues. CDR3 DNA sequence: TGTGCCAGCAGTTTAGTAGCACAGGTGAACTCCTACGAGCAGTACTTC. Translating it yields CASSLVAQVNSYEQYF.

This clonotype was counted ten times or more. The CDR3 reads CASSSRWNTQYF. Here the CDR3 DNA reads TGTGCCAGCAGCTCCCGGTGGAATACGCAGTATTTT. The chain combines TRBV5-4 with TRBJ2-3, with D unresolved. The CDR3 contains 12 residues. With 3 bases removed from V and 7 bases from J, the gap between germline ends came to 9 bases. In germline, CDR1 is SGHNT, CDR2 YYREEE (reference sequence).

This clonotype was observed a handful of times. The chain has TRBV19 and TRBJ1-1, with TRBD1 identical over 9 bases. This CDR3 contains 15 residues. V shed 3 bases and J 7 bases; nucleotides not matched to a gene: 9. Germline CDR1 and CDR2: LNHDA and SQIVND (reference sequence). CDR3 amino acids: CASSMLGTGMVEAFF. CDR3 coding DNA: TGTGCCAGTAGTATGCTTGGGACAGGGATGGTTGAAGCTTTCTTT.